Below, 7 T cell receptor beta chains from the same sample are listed, as sequenced in a study of shared clonotypes between healthy human individuals. Libraries were prepared by immunoSEQ multiplex PCR; TCRdb keeps only in-frame clonotypes and omits some of them. Of some 1,600,000 clones in the sample, 95% to 99% are singletons; the top ten hold around 0.47%. The sequenced sample was naive CD4+ T cells sorted from blood. The subset: CD45RA+ positively selected. These TCRs come from a man aged 30 to 45 in good health.

The gene calls are TRBV5-1 and TRBJ2-5; D call uncertain. This CDR3 has 15 residues. Between the trimmed V and J ends, which lost 2 bases and 5 bases, there was a span of 16 bases. Germline CDR1 SGHRS, CDR2 YFSETQ. The CDR3 loop reads CASSFIPASVETQYF. CDR3 nucleotide sequence: TGCGCCAGCAGCTTTATCCCAGCTAGTGTGGAGACCCAGTACTTC.

The chain employs TRBV2 and TRBJ1-4; TRBD1 agrees at 7 bases. Germline V gene data show CDR1 as SNHLY and CDR2 as FYNNEI. The CDR3 spans 14 residues. Losses at the gene ends were 7 bases for V and 8 bases for J; bases not matched to a gene: 10. The CDR3 nucleotides are TGTGCCAGCATAGAAAGGACAGGCGGGGAAAAACTGTTTTTT. The encoded protein is CASIERTGGEKLFF.

This chain connects TRBV19 to TRBJ2-1; no clear D gene. The CDR3 spans 16 residues. Germline V gives CDR1 LNHDA, CDR2 SQIVND (reference sequence). The V gene lost 0 bases and the J gene lost 1 base, with 10 bases spanning the gap. CDR3 region: CASSIDLVLSYNEQFF. The DNA for the CDR3 is TGTGCCAGTAGTATAGATCTAGTCCTTTCCTACAATGAGCAGTTCTTC.

The genes are TRBV11-2 and TRBJ2-7, with D unresolved. Germline CDR1 reads SGHAT; CDR2 reads FQNNGV. The CDR3 is made up of 11 amino acids. Deletions cut 5 bases from V and 5 bases from J, with 7 bases between. The CDR3 DNA reads TGTGCCAGCAGCAAGACGCACGAGCAGTACTTC. This sequence encodes CASSKTHEQYF.

V and J are TRBV18 and TRBJ2-3; the D is unclear. Trimming removed 2 bases at V and 2 bases at J, with 17 bases between. The CDR3 runs to 17 residues. Looked up from germline, CDR1 is KGHSH and CDR2 is LQKENI. As DNA, the CDR3 is TGTGCCAGCTCACCAGGTTTCGCTTACCCAACCACAGATACGCAGTATTTT. Its protein is CASSPGFAYPTTDTQYF.

The chain employs TRBV5-6 and TRBJ2-6; TRBD2 matches 8 bases. Losses at the gene ends were 4 bases for V and 2 bases for J; bases not matched to a gene: 11. This CDR3 is 18 amino acids long. Germline V gene sequence: CDR1 SGHDT, CDR2 YYEEEE. The DNA of the CDR3 is TGTGCCAGCAGCCCGGGAGGGTCTAGCTTTGCTGGGGCCAACGTCCTGACTTTC. Translating it yields CASSPGGSSFAGANVLTF.

The chain employs TRBV5-6 and TRBJ2-7, with 7 bases identical to TRBD1. The CDR3 sequence is 15 residues long. J was trimmed by 3 bases and V by 4 bases; bases with no gene match: 10. Germline V gene data show CDR1 as SGHDT and CDR2 as YYEEEE. The CDR3 loop is CASSGTGTAFYEQYF. CDR3 bases: TGTGCCAGCAGCGGGACCGGGACAGCCTTCTACGAGCAGTACTTC.